This T cell receptor (beta chain) came from a study of blood T cells in healthy people across ages. Across the study: Per two T cells, about one barcoded beta molecule was captured through template switching.

This clonotype appeared many times. Its antigen is unidentified. Using a J-beta primer mix together with a sample-barcoded 5' primer, a second PCR was run for roughly 6 to 12 cycles. One entry per CDR3 protein, called by TCRdb with MiXCR from the 5' RACE reads. Altogether nearly 800,000 distinct CDR3 sequences are present, 56% being singletons, with the ten largest covering around 25%. Study-wide results and limits: Long-lived donors had more naive CD4+ cells and higher diversity than aged donors.

The CDR3 runs 12 residues. The germline gives CDR1 MNHNS, CDR2 SASEGT. Between the trimmed V and J ends, which lost 8 bases and 4 bases, there was a span of 12 bases. The chain is built from TRBV6-1 and TRBJ2-7, with D possibly being TRBD2 (5 bases). Sequenced: blood. This receptor was obtained from a middle-aged man in good health. The CDR3 coding sequence is TGTGCCAGCTCGGAAACGGGATACGAGCAGTACTTC. Translating gives CASSETGYEQYF.